The rows below give T cell receptor beta chains drawn from one sample of a study of identical twins. Each CDR3 protein gets one entry after TCRdb re-called the 5' RACE reads with MiXCR. The sample shows about 530,000 distinct CDR3 sequences, 20% to 25% of them seen only once. These same records also appear under a second study, on yellow fever vaccine responses in identical twins.

Material: CD4+ T cells sorted from blood. All receptors derive from a woman under 30 in good health. The CDR3 runs from the conserved cysteine through the conserved F or W.

v_call,cdr3_aa
TRBV5-1,CASSSGTITDTQYF
TRBV20-1,CSARAGTGRSNQPQHF
TRBV11-2,CASSPLTGPKNIQYF
TRBV25-1,CASSEKQFQETQYF
TRBV5-5,CASSSVPVTEKLFF
TRBV28,CASSRKVISYNEQFF
TRBV2,CASSEAQGRFDEQFF
TRBV12-3/TRBV12-4,CASSLKVGPTEAFF
TRBV12-3/TRBV12-4,CASSYSGGLEPQHF
TRBV20-1,CSATTERAGGPPYNEQFF
TRBV29-1,CSVARLAGLYEQFF
TRBV20-1,CSAHGLAGGDWWQETQYF
TRBV29-1,CSPRPTAQETQYF
TRBV12-3/TRBV12-4,CASSSTRVYYGYTF
TRBV11-1,CASSLYLWVRGTSGEETQYF
TRBV25-1,CASSELASGIYNEQFF
TRBV10-1,CAISLARLTGELFF
TRBV12-3/TRBV12-4,CASREGALQRTKETQYF
TRBV5-1,CASSFERVQETQYF
TRBV12-3/TRBV12-4,CASRSGGHTNEKLFF
TRBV12-3/TRBV12-4,CASSFQQVAPSTDTQYF
TRBV7-9,CASSLNVRQGGSPLHF
TRBV24-1,CATSDLVDANTEAFF
TRBV12-3/TRBV12-4,CASDLTGGNTGELFF
TRBV2,CASRPGQHNEQFF
TRBV5-1,CASSYWGDSSGGYTF
TRBV12-3/TRBV12-4,CASRSGLAEEQYF
TRBV2,CASGGGSIYEQYF